The 21 T cell receptor beta chains below all came from one sample that was sequenced in a study of neoadjuvant nivolumab and ipilimumab in lung cancer (dated by TCRdb to the early 2020s). The sample's time point, from its label and the paper: at surgical resection after neoadjuvant nivolumab +/- ipilimumab. The library was obtained by the immunoSEQ multiplex PCR assay. What TCRdb holds here is the immuneACCESS table cut down to in-frame rearrangements. Part of the clones is not present; checked against another copy, under half of the missing clones reflect an unresolved V gene, and the others are unexplained. This sample holds approximately 17,000 clones; roughly 76% were observed only once. The ten largest clones represent about 7.8% of the sample. The sequencing here drew on tumor tissue, taken after neoadjuvant nivolumab, alone or with ipilimumab, at or shortly before surgery. The receptors were sampled from an adult with non-small cell lung cancer.

J is TRBJ1-2 and V is TRBV10-3, with 10 positions matching TRBD1. Unmatched junction bases numbered 8, after V lost 8 bases and J lost 5 bases. Germline assignment: CDR1 ENHRY and CDR2 SYGVKD. This CDR3 is built from 14 residues. The CDR3 spells CAIGDRGPGYGYTF. Here the CDR3 DNA reads TGTGCCATCGGAGACAGGGGGCCGGGATATGGCTACACCTTC.

This chain uses TRBV11-3 with TRBJ2-5, with 12 bases identical to TRBD1. The CDR3 is 15 residues long. Looked up from germline, CDR1 is SGHNT and CDR2 is YENEEA. Trimming cost V 5 bases and J 5 bases; bases outside gene matches: 6. The CDR3 region has the DNA TGTGCCAGCAGCCAGGGACAGGGGGCAATTGAGACCCAGTACTTC. Translated, it gives CASSQGQGAIETQYF. The complete variable domain, with remaining parts taken from reference TRBV11-3 and TRBJ2-5, reads EAGVVQSPRYKIIEKKQPVAFWCNPISGHNTLYWYLQNLGQGPELLIRYENEEAVDDSQLPKDRFSAERLKGVDSTLKIQPAELGDSAVYLCASSQGQGAIETQYFGPGTRLLVL.

The chain couples TRBV19 to TRBJ2-3; 7 positions match TRBD1. V lost 7 bases to trimming and J lost 3 bases; unmatched junction nucleotides: 7. This CDR3 is 14 amino acids long. The germline gives CDR1 LNHDA, CDR2 SQIVND (reference sequence). CDR3 protein: CASNDRASTDTQYF. The CDR3 bases are TGTGCCAGTAATGACAGGGCATCGACAGATACGCAGTATTTT.

This clone was picked up a small number of times. This sequence joins TRBV7-8 and TRBJ2-1; 7 bases agree with TRBD2. The CDR3 has 16 residues. CDR1 is SGHVS, CDR2 FQNEAQ, per germline. Germline trimming cut 1 base from V and 3 bases from J; bases unmatched to any gene: 6. CDR3 in amino acids: CASSLEGRDYYNEQFF. The CDR3 bases are TGTGCCAGCAGCTTAGAGGGCAGGGACTACTACAATGAGCAGTTCTTC.

The chain carries TRBV6-5 and TRBJ1-1; possibly TRBD1 for D (5 bases). Germline V gene sequence: CDR1 MNHEY, CDR2 SVGAGI. The CDR3 length is 13 residues. Trimming took off 4 bases at V and 5 bases at J, with 11 bases between the two ends. DNA of the CDR3: TGTGCCAGCAGTTGGGGGTTAAGGACTGAAGCTTTCTTT. This sequence encodes CASSWGLRTEAFF.

This CDR3 is CASRLEGSNQPQHF. The CDR3 DNA is TGTGCCAGCAGACTGGAGGGGAGCAATCAGCCCCAGCATTTT. This chain uses TRBV6-6 with TRBJ1-5, with a possible D match to TRBD1 (5 bases). The CDR3 has 14 residues. Per germline, CDR1 MNHNY and CDR2 SVGAGI (reference sequence). V gave up 6 bases and J gave up 1 base, with 10 bases separating them.

The V gene is TRBV29-1, the J gene TRBJ1-1; D possibly corresponds to TRBD1 (6 bases). Germline CDR1 and CDR2: SQVTM and ANQGSEA. V was clipped by 7 bases and J by 5 bases, with 17 bases between them. This CDR3 spans 13 amino acids. CDR3 nucleotides: TGCAGCGCCCAACAGGGTTTTGGTACTGAAGCTTTCTTT. Translated: CSAQQGFGTEAFF.

This chain uses TRBV5-1 with TRBJ2-7; D remains unclear. Germline V gene data show CDR1 as SGHRS and CDR2 as YFSETQ. This CDR3 has 13 amino acids. Trimming shortened V by 0 bases and J by 0 bases, and 4 bases separated the two germline ends. CDR3 DNA: TGCGCCAGCAGCTTGGGGGTCTCCTACGAGCAGTACTTC. It encodes CASSLGVSYEQYF.

This clone occurred a few times. Germline is not matched at one junction end, which may reflect a read error. This rearrangement joins TRBV19 to TRBJ1-3; TRBD1 matches 7 bases. There are 11 residues in the CDR3. Germline loops: CDR1 LNHDA, CDR2 SQIVND (reference sequence). CDR3 region: CATGNGNTIYF. As DNA, the CDR3 is TGCGCGACAGGGAACGGAAACACCATATATTTT.

In this sample, this clone turned up once. The chain combines TRBV5-4 with TRBJ1-1; D remains unclear. The CDR3 runs to 13 residues. Germline V gives CDR1 SGHNT, CDR2 YYREEE (reference sequence). V lost 4 bases, J lost 1 base, and 8 bases lay in between. CDR3 loop: CASSTTANTEAFF. The CDR3 coding sequence is TGTGCCAGCAGCACCACCGCGAACACTGAAGCTTTCTTT. The full variable domain, completed using reference TRBV5-4 and TRBJ1-1, is ETGVTQSPTHLIKTRGQQVTLRCSSQSGHNTVSWYQQALGQGPQFIFQYYREEENGRGNFPPRFSGLQFPNYSSELNVNALELDDSALYLCASSTTANTEAFFGQGTRLTVV.

This sequence joins TRBV5-6 and TRBJ2-3; D not certain. V was cut by 3 bases and J by 0 bases, with 8 bases left in between. CDR1 SGHDT and CDR2 YYEEEE come from the germline V gene. The CDR3 covers 14 residues. Written as DNA, the CDR3 is TGTGCCAGCAGCTCCCACTCTAGCACAGATACGCAGTATTTT. Protein: CASSSHSSTDTQYF.

This clone was counted a few times. This sequence joins TRBV30 and TRBJ2-7, with D possibly being TRBD2 (6 bases). Germline CDR1 and CDR2: GTSNPN and SVGIG (reference sequence). CDR3 length equals 16 residues. V was trimmed by 1 base and J by 0 bases, leaving 16 bases between them. The DNA for the CDR3 is TGTGCCTGGAGTGGGGGACCCCACGGGAGCTCCTACGAGCAGTACTTC. Residues: CAWSGGPHGSSYEQYF.

V gene TRBV12-5 combines with J gene TRBJ1-2; D not resolved. CDR1 is LGHNT and CDR2 is FRNRAP in the germline V gene. V was cut by 0 bases and J by 7 bases, with 15 bases left in between. The CDR3 consists of 15 residues. The CDR3 loop reads CASGLVSVAGGGYTF. The CDR3 DNA sequence: TGTGCTAGTGGTTTGGTATCGGTAGCCGGCGGTGGCTACACCTTC.

A single count supports this clone. This chain joins TRBV7-8 and TRBJ2-6, with 8 positions matching TRBD2. CDR3 length: 16 amino acids. Germline V gives CDR1 SGHVS, CDR2 FQNEAQ. V shed 8 bases and J 0 bases; nucleotides not matched to a gene: 6. The CDR3 nucleotides read TGTGCCAGCCGCCGGGGGGGTTCCTCTGGGGCCAACGTCCTGACTTTC. It codes for CASRRGGSSGANVLTF.

This chain uses TRBV15 with TRBJ2-3, with a possible D match to TRBD1 (6 bases). Germline values: CDR1 LNHNV, CDR2 YYDKDF (reference sequence). The V gene lost 0 bases and the J gene lost 8 bases, with 12 bases spanning the gap. The CDR3 sequence is 14 residues long. The CDR3 spells CATSREPGTTTQYF. CDR3 in DNA: TGTGCCACCAGCAGAGAACCAGGGACAACTACGCAGTATTTT.

This rearrangement joins TRBV18 to TRBJ2-3, with a weak D call TRBD1 (5 bases). This CDR3 has 14 amino acids. Germline V lookup: CDR1 KGHSH, CDR2 LQKENI. Trimming removed 4 bases from V and 0 bases from J, with 8 bases in between. DNA for the CDR3: TGTGCCAGCTCACGCGCAGGGAGCACAGATACGCAGTATTTT. It translates to CASSRAGSTDTQYF.

The rearrangement uses TRBV15 and TRBJ2-5; perhaps TRBD1 as D (6 bases). The length of the CDR3 is 15 residues. The V end lost 0 bases, the J end lost 5 bases, and 13 bases lay between the germline ends. In germline, CDR1 is LNHNV, CDR2 YYDKDF (reference sequence). CDR3 loop: CATSRDNGGRETQYF. Here the CDR3 DNA reads TGTGCCACCAGCAGAGATAATGGGGGCAGGGAGACCCAGTACTTC.

The CDR3 spells CASSQQGSSSGANVLTF. Written as DNA, the CDR3 is TGTGCCAGCAGCCAACAGGGTTCCTCCTCTGGGGCCAACGTCCTGACTTTC. The chain recombines TRBV14 with TRBJ2-6; D may be TRBD1 (5 bases). Trimming took 2 bases from V and 0 from J, leaving 11 bases between them. This CDR3 is 17 amino acids long. Germline V gene data show CDR1 as SGHDN and CDR2 as FVKESK.

This chain uses TRBV5-6 with TRBJ1-2; no definite D call. Per the germline V gene, CDR1 is SGHDT and CDR2 is YYEEEE. The ends were cut back, 4 bases at V and 3 bases at J, with 19 bases in the middle. This CDR3 region has 16 residues. This CDR3 is CASSDITERKDYGYTF. CDR3 DNA: TGTGCCAGCAGCGATATCACGGAAAGGAAGGACTATGGCTACACCTTC.

The V and J genes are TRBV4-2 and TRBJ2-7, with D perhaps matching TRBD1 (6 bases). The CDR3 spans 15 residues. CDR1 LGHNA and CDR2 YNFKEQ come from the germline V gene. V lost 0 bases, J lost 0 bases, and 9 bases lay in between. CDR3 DNA: TGTGCCAGCAGCCAAGAAACAGGGCGCTCCTACGAGCAGTACTTC. As protein: CASSQETGRSYEQYF.

The chain uses TRBV29-1 and TRBJ2-3, with 8 positions matching TRBD2. This CDR3 has 15 amino acids. The germline V gene has CDR1 SQVTM and CDR2 ANQGSEA. J lost 4 bases, V lost 0 bases, and 6 bases had no gene match. CDR3 sequence reads: CSVEDSSAGADTQYF. The CDR3 region has the DNA TGCAGCGTTGAAGACAGCTCAGCGGGGGCAGATACGCAGTATTTT.